This T cell receptor (beta chain) appears in the sequencing data of a study of cytomegalovirus exposure and HLA in healthy donors. The study, taken as a whole, reports: TCR beta sequences reportedly predicted the HLA-A and HLA-B alleles of most subjects accurately. In a later analysis, across HLA loci, associated TCR counts were highest for DRB1, lowest for HLA-C. Excluded: some indistinguishable V segments such as TRBV6-2 and TRBV6-3. Trimming of TCR beta V- and J-genes showed a link, identified in a later analysis, to a missense DCLRE1C variant.

The PCR contained 60 Vbeta and 13 Jbeta primers. TCRdb keeps only in-frame clones here, not all; method: immunoSEQ multiplex PCR. The data show 90,000 to 110,000 clones, with approximately 76% seen just once and approximately 8.4% held by the top ten. Germline V gene sequence: CDR1 SGHTA, CDR2 FQGNSA. The ends lost 4 bases at V and 7 bases at J; junction bases unmatched: 12. CDR3 size: 15 residues. As concerns this clone: Its antigen is as yet unknown.

The receptor was isolated from a man aged 40-50 years in good health and CMV-seronegative. The genes are TRBV7-2 and TRBJ2-7, with 8 positions matching TRBD1. Sequencing input: PBMCs. The CDR3 spells CASSSGDRWSEEQYF. In DNA form, the CDR3 reads TGTGCCAGCAGCTCGGGGGACAGGTGGTCGGAGGAGCAGTACTTC.